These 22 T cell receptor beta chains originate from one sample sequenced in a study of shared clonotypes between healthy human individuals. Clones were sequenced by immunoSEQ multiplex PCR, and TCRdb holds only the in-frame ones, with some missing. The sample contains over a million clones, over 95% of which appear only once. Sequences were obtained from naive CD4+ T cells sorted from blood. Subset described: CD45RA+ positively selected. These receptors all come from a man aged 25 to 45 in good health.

The chain's CDR3 is CASNPGPYEQYF. As DNA, the CDR3 is TGTGCCAGCAATCCTGGACCCTACGAGCAGTACTTC. The J gene is TRBJ2-7, the V gene TRBV5-5; D remains ambiguous. With 6 bases removed from V and 2 bases from J, the gap between germline ends came to 9 bases. Germline V gene lookup returns CDR1 SGHKS and CDR2 YYEKEE (reference sequence). There are 12 residues in the CDR3.

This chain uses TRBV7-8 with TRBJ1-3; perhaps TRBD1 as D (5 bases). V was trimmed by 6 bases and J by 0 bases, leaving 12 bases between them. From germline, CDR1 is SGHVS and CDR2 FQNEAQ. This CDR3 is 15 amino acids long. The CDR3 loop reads CASSPGRISGNTIYF. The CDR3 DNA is TGTGCCAGCAGTCCGGGACGCATCTCTGGAAACACCATATATTTT.

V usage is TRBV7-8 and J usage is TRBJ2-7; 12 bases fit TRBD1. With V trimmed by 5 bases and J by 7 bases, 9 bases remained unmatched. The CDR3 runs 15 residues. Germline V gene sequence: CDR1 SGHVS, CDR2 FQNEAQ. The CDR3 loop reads CASSVRDRGLEEQYF. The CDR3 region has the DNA TGTGCCAGCAGCGTCCGGGACAGGGGGCTCGAAGAGCAGTACTTC.

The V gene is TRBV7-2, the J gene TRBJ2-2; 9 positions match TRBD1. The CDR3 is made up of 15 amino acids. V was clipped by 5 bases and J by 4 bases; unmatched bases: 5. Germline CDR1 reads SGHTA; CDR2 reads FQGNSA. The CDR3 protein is CASSQGQGFTGELFF. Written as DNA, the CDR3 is TGTGCCAGCAGCCAGGGACAGGGTTTCACCGGGGAGCTGTTTTTT. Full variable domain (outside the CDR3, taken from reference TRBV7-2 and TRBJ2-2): GAGVSQSPSNKVTEKGKDVELRCDPISGHTALYWYRQSLGQGLEFLIYFQGNSAPDKSGLPSDRFSAERTGGSVSTLTIQRTQQEDSAVYLCASSQGQGFTGELFFGEGSRLTVL.

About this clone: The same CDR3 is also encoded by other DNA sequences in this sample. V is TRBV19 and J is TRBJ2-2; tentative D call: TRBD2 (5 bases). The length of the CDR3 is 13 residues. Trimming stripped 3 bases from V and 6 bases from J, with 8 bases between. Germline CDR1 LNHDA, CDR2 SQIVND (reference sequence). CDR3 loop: CASSIRGSGELFF. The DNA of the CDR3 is TGTGCCAGTAGTATTAGAGGGTCCGGGGAGCTGTTTTTT.

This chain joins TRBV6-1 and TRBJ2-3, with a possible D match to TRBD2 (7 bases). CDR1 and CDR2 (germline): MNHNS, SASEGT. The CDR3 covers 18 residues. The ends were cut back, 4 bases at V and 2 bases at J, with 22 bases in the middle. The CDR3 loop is CASSVRGRGADYTDTQYF. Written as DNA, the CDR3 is TGTGCCAGCAGTGTTCGGGGCCGGGGGGCGGACTACACAGATACGCAGTATTTT.

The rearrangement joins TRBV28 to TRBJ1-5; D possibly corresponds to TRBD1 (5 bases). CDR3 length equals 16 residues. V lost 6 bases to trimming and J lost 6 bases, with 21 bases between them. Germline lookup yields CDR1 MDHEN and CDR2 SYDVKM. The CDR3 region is CASRPTGIIGRQPQHF. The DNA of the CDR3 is TGTGCCAGCAGACCTACAGGAATCATCGGACGTCAGCCCCAGCATTTT.

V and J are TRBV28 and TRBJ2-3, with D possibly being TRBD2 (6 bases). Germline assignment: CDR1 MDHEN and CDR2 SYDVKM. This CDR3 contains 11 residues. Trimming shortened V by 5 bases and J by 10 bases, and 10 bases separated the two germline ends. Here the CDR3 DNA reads TGTGCCAGCAGTACTAGCTTCGCGCAGTATTTT. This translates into CASSTSFAQYF.

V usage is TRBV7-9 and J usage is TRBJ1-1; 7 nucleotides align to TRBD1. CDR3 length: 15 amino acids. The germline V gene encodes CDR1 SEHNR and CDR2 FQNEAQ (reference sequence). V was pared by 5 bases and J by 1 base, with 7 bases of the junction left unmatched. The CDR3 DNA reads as TGTGCCAGCAGCGCAACCGGGACAGAGAACACTGAAGCTTTCTTT. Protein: CASSATGTENTEAFF.

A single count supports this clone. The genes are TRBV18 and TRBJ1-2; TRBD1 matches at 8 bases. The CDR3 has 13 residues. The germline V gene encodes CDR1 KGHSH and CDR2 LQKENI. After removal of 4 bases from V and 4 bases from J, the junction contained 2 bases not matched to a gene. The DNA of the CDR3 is TGTGCCAGCTCACGGACAGGGAGCTATGGCTACACCTTC. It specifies CASSRTGSYGYTF.

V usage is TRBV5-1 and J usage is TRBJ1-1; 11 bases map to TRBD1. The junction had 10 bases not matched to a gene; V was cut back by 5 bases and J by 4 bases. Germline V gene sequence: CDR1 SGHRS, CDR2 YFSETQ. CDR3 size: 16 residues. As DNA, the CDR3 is TGCGCCAGCAGTCCTGCAGCGGGGACAGGGGGCACTGAAGCTTTCTTT. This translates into CASSPAAGTGGTEAFF.

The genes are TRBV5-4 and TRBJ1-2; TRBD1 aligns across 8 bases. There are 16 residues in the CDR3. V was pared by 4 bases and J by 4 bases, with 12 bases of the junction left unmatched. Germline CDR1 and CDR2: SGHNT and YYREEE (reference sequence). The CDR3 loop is CASSRKGQALGYGYTF. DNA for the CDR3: TGTGCCAGCAGCAGAAAGGGACAGGCACTAGGCTATGGCTACACCTTC.

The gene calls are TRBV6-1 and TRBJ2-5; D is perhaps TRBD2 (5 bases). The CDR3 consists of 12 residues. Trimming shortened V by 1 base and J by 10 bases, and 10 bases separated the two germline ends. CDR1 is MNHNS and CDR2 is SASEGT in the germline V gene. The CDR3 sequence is CASSEVPRDQYF. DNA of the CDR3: TGTGCCAGCAGTGAAGTCCCCCGGGACCAGTACTTC.

The CDR3 loop is CASRRRGRASTDTQYF. The DNA of the CDR3 is TGTGCAAGTCGCCGCCGAGGACGCGCTAGCACAGATACGCAGTATTTT. The chain joins TRBV12-2 to TRBJ2-3. TRBV12-2 is a recognized pseudogene. The CDR3 totals 16 residues.

Here the CDR3 reads CASSQDINLWGLETQYF. DNA for the CDR3: TGCGCCAGCAGCCAAGATATAAACCTCTGGGGGCTAGAGACCCAGTACTTC. The chain has TRBV4-1 and TRBJ2-5, with a possible D match to TRBD1 (6 bases). V dropped 0 bases and J dropped 4 bases, with 18 bases sitting between them. CDR1 MGHRA and CDR2 YSYEKL come from the germline V gene. This CDR3 region has 17 residues.

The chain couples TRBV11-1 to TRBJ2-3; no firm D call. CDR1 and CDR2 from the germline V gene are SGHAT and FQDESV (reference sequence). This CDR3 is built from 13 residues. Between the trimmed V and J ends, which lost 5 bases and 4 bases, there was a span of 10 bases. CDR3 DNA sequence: TGTGCCAGCAGCCCTCCGGAGTCAGATACGCAGTATTTT. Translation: CASSPPESDTQYF.

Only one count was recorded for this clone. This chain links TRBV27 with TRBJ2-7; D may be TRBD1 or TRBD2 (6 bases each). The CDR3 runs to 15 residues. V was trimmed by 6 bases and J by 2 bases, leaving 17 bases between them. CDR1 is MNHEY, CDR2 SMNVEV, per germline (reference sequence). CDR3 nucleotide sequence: TGTGCCAGCAGAAGACAGGAGGGAGCAACCTACGAGCAGTACTTC. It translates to CASRRQEGATYEQYF.

The CDR3 loop reads CATHSGFEQYF. The CDR3 DNA reads as TGTGCCACCCACTCCGGATTCGAGCAGTACTTC. The rearrangement joins TRBV15 to TRBJ2-7; no clear D. The CDR3 length is 11 residues. The germline V gene encodes CDR1 LNHNV and CDR2 YYDKDF (reference sequence). V lost 8 bases, J lost 6 bases, and 11 bases lay in between.

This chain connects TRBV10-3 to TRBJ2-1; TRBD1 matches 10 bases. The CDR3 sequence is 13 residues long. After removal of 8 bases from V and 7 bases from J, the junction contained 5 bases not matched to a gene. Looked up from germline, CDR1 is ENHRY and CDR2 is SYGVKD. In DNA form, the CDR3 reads TGTGCCATCGGGGGACAGGGGCGTAATGAGCAGTTCTTC. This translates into CAIGGQGRNEQFF.

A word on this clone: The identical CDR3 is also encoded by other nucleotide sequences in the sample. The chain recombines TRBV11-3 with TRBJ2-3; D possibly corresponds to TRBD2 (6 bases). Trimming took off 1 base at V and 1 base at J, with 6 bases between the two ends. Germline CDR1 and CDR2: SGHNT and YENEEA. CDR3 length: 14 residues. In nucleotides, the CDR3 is TGTGCCAGCAGCTTAGCGGGGGGCACAGATACGCAGTATTTT. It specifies CASSLAGGTDTQYF. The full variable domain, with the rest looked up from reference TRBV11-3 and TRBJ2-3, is EAGVVQSPRYKIIEKKQPVAFWCNPISGHNTLYWYLQNLGQGPELLIRYENEEAVDDSQLPKDRFSAERLKGVDSTLKIQPAELGDSAVYLCASSLAGGTDTQYFGPGTRLTVL.

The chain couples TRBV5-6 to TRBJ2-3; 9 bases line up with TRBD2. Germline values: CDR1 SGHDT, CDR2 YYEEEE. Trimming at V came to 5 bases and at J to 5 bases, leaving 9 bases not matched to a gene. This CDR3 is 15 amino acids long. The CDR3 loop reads CASSSEREVGDTQYF. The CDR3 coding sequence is TGTGCCAGCAGTTCCGAGCGGGAGGTCGGAGATACGCAGTATTTT.

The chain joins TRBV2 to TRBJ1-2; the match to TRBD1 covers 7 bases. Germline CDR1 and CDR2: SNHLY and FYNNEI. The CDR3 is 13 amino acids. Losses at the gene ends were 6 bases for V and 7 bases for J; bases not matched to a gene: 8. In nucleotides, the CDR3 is TGTGCCAGCAGCAACGTCAACAGGGGTGGCTACACCTTC. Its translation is CASSNVNRGGYTF.